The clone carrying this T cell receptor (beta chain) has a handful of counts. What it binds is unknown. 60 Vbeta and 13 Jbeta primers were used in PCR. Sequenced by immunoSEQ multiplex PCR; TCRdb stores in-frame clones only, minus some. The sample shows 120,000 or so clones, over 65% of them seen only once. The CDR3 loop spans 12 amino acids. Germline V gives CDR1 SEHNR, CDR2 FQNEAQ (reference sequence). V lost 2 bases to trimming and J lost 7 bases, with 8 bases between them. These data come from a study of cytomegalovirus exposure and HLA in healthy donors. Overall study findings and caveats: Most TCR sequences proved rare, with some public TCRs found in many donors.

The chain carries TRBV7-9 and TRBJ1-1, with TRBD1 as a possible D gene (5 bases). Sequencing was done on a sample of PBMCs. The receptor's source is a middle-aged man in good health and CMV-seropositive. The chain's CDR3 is CASSLQGFEAFF. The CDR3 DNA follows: TGTGCCAGCAGCTTACAGGGTTTTGAAGCTTTCTTT. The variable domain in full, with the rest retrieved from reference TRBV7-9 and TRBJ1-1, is DTGVSQNPRHKITKRGQNVTFRCDPISEHNRLYWYRQTLGQGPEFLTYFQNEAQLEKSRLLSDRFSAERPKGSFSTLEIQRTEQGDSAMYLCASSLQGFEAFFGQGTRLTVV.